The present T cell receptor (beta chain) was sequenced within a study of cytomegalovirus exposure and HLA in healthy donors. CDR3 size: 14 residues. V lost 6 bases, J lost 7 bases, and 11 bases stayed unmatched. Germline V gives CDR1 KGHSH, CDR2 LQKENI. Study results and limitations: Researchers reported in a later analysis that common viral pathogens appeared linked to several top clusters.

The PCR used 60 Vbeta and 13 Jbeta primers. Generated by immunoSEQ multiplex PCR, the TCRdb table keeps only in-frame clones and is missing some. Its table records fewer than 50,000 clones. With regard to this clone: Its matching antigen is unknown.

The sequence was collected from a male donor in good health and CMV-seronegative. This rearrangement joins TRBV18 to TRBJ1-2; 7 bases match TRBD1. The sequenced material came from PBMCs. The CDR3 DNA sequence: TGTGCCAGCTCCGCCGACAGGGCTTACGCTGGCTACACCTTC. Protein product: CASSADRAYAGYTF. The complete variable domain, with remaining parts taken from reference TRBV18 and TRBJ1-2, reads NAGVMQNPRHLVRRRGQEARLRCSPMKGHSHVYWYRQLPEEGLKFMVYLQKENIIDESGMPKERFSAEFPKEGPSILRIQQVVRGDSAAYFCASSADRAYAGYTFGSGTRLTVV.